Presented here are 28 T cell receptor beta chains from one specimen sequenced in a study of blood T cell repertoires in COVID-19. Assay used: immunoSEQ multiplex PCR; TCRdb lists only in-frame clones, some missing. The data show roughly 300,000 clones, about 89% seen once. Sequencing was done on a sample of peripheral blood. These receptors originate from a man aged 18 to 29 who had recovered from COVID-19.

This CDR3 is CAGRTGYTEAFF. CDR3 nucleotide sequence: TGTGCCGGACGGACAGGCTACACTGAAGCTTTCTTT. This sequence joins TRBV6-5 and TRBJ1-1; TRBD1 aligns across 7 bases. This CDR3 has 12 residues. Germline lookup yields CDR1 MNHEY and CDR2 SVGAGI. J was trimmed by 3 bases and V by 11 bases; bases with no gene match: 6.

The genes are TRBV7-2 and TRBJ1-1; D perhaps matches TRBD1 (6 bases). CDR1 and CDR2 (germline): SGHTA, FQGNSA. The ends were cut back, 4 bases at V and 0 bases at J, with 6 bases in the middle. This CDR3 comprises 13 residues. CDR3 DNA: TGTGCCAGCAGCTGGACAGTGAACACTGAAGCTTTCTTT. The encoded protein is CASSWTVNTEAFF.

A single count supports this clone. The chain recombines TRBV7-9 with TRBJ1-2; 7 bases agree with TRBD1. The CDR3 totals 13 residues. The germline V gene encodes CDR1 SEHNR and CDR2 FQNEAQ (reference sequence). Trimming took 5 bases from V and 8 from J; bases not matched to a gene: 8. For the CDR3, the DNA is TGTGCCAGCAGCCTGGGACAGCCTCTGGGCTACACCTTC. Encoded protein: CASSLGQPLGYTF.

The chain combines TRBV19 with TRBJ1-1; no clear D. V dropped 6 bases and J dropped 5 bases, with 10 bases sitting between them. CDR1 LNHDA and CDR2 SQIVND come from the germline V gene (reference sequence). The CDR3 consists of 12 residues. CDR3 protein: CASRPTGTEAFF. The CDR3 region has the DNA TGTGCCAGTAGACCAACGGGGACTGAAGCTTTCTTT.

The genes are TRBV28 and TRBJ2-3, with 13 bases that match TRBD2. The V gene end was trimmed by 2 bases and the J gene end by 4 bases; junction bases not matched to a gene: 3. CDR3 length equals 16 residues. The germline V gene encodes CDR1 MDHEN and CDR2 SYDVKM. CDR3 sequence (DNA): TGTGCCAGCAGTTTACGGACTAGCGGGAGATCAGATACGCAGTATTTT. Its translation: CASSLRTSGRSDTQYF.

This rearrangement joins TRBV9 to TRBJ2-7; 7 bases fit TRBD1. The CDR3 runs 15 residues. The V gene's germline CDR1 is SGDLS and CDR2 YYNGEE. V lost 0 bases to trimming and J lost 2 bases; unmatched junction nucleotides: 5. The CDR3 loop reads CASSVGGTAAYEQYF. CDR3 in DNA: TGTGCCAGCAGCGTAGGTGGGACAGCCGCCTACGAGCAGTACTTC. Full variable domain (missing parts from reference TRBV9 and TRBJ2-7): DSGVTQTPKHLITATGQRVTLRCSPRSGDLSVYWYQQSLDQGLQFLIQYYNGEERAKGNILERFSAQQFPDLHSELNLSSLELGDSALYFCASSVGGTAAYEQYFGPGTRLTVT.

The chain recombines TRBV30 with TRBJ2-1; 9 bases map to TRBD1. The V and J ends lost 2 bases and 8 bases, in that order; junction bases with no gene match: 19. The CDR3 is made up of 18 amino acids. The germline V gene has CDR1 GTSNPN and CDR2 SVGIG (reference sequence). CDR3 residues: CAWSPGTGTPAALYEQFF. The CDR3 coding sequence is TGTGCCTGGAGTCCCGGGACAGGGACCCCTGCGGCTCTCTATGAGCAGTTCTTC.

The chain uses TRBV7-9 and TRBJ2-3; weak D call: TRBD2 (5 bases). V was cut by 7 bases and J by 2 bases, with 19 bases left in between. Germline V gives CDR1 SEHNR, CDR2 FQNEAQ (reference sequence). The CDR3 totals 16 residues. The CDR3 sequence: CASTFPGQEVTDTQYF. The CDR3 nucleotides are TGTGCCAGCACCTTCCCAGGCCAGGAGGTCACAGATACGCAGTATTTT.

The V gene is TRBV11-2, the J gene TRBJ2-3, with 7 bases fitting TRBD2. The CDR3 extends over 17 amino acids. From germline, CDR1 is SGHAT and CDR2 FQNNGV. V gave up 5 bases and J gave up 0 bases; unmatched junction bases: 11. The CDR3 protein is CASSLGPSGLSTDTQYF. CDR3 nucleotide sequence: TGTGCCAGCAGCCTGGGCCCTAGCGGTCTAAGCACAGATACGCAGTATTTT.

This chain joins TRBV5-1 and TRBJ1-4; the D gene is possibly TRBD1 (6 bases). This CDR3 region has 18 residues. V dropped 0 bases and J dropped 2 bases, with 17 bases sitting between them. Germline V CDR1 and CDR2: SGHRS, YFSETQ. CDR3 coding DNA: TGCGCCAGCAGCTTGGCCGCACAGGGAAAAAGGACTAATGAAAAACTGTTTTTT. Protein sequence: CASSLAAQGKRTNEKLFF.

V gene TRBV4-1 combines with J gene TRBJ2-1, with 9 nucleotides matching TRBD1. Germline V CDR1 and CDR2: MGHRA, YSYEKL. The V segment lost 4 bases and the J segment 2 bases; nucleotides outside the gene matches: 6. There are 16 residues in the CDR3. CDR3 sequence: CASSLSGTGPYNEQFF. CDR3 nucleotides: TGCGCCAGCAGCCTCTCAGGGACAGGGCCCTACAATGAGCAGTTCTTC.

This chain joins TRBV19 and TRBJ1-4, with 8 nucleotides matching TRBD1. Trimming at V came to 3 bases and at J to 5 bases, leaving 5 bases not matched to a gene. Germline CDR1 is LNHDA and CDR2 is SQIVND (reference sequence). The CDR3 extends over 15 amino acids. Written as DNA, the CDR3 is TGTGCCAGTAGTATTCGCACAGGGGGGAATGAAAAACTGTTTTTT. Translation: CASSIRTGGNEKLFF.

The V call is TRBV7-9, the J call TRBJ2-2; 10 bases are a match to TRBD1. The junction had 3 bases not matched to a gene; V was cut back by 6 bases and J by 5 bases. Germline V lookup: CDR1 SEHNR, CDR2 FQNEAQ (reference sequence). This CDR3 is built from 14 residues. The CDR3 region is CASRRTGGTGELFF. The DNA for the CDR3 is TGTGCCAGCAGGCGGACAGGGGGGACCGGGGAGCTGTTTTTT.

The rearrangement links TRBV9 to TRBJ1-3; possibly TRBD1 for D (5 bases). V lost 4 bases and J 0 bases, leaving 11 bases between the germline ends. Per germline, CDR1 SGDLS and CDR2 YYNGEE. This CDR3 has 15 residues. CDR3 region: CASSPRGSSGNTIYF. CDR3 sequence (DNA): TGTGCCAGCAGCCCACGGGGGTCCTCTGGAAACACCATATATTTT.

The V and J genes are TRBV3-1 (or the pseudogene TRBV3-2) and TRBJ2-7; 12 nucleotides match TRBD2. Per the germline V gene, CDR1 is LGHDT and CDR2 is YNNKEL (reference sequence). J was trimmed by 4 bases and V by 1 base; bases with no gene match: 2. The CDR3 runs 15 residues. The CDR3, as DNA: TGTGCCAGCAGCCAAGGGACTAGCGGGATATACGAGCAGTACTTC. Translated: CASSQGTSGIYEQYF.

The CDR3 sequence is CASLPRGGQGSSYEQYF. Here the CDR3 DNA reads TGTGCCAGTCTCCCCCGAGGGGGACAGGGTTCCTCCTACGAGCAGTACTTC. V usage is TRBV5-6 and J usage is TRBJ2-7, with 9 bases lining up with TRBD1. Germline V gene data show CDR1 as SGHDT and CDR2 as YYEEEE. The CDR3 runs 17 residues. The V gene end was trimmed by 8 bases and the J gene end by 0 bases; junction bases not matched to a gene: 15.

V is TRBV7-9 and J is TRBJ2-1, with 7 bases aligning to TRBD2. The junction had 11 bases not matched to a gene; V was cut back by 2 bases and J by 7 bases. The CDR3 is 16 amino acids. Germline values: CDR1 SEHNR, CDR2 FQNEAQ (reference sequence). CDR3 in DNA: TGTGCCAGCAGCTTAACAGGTGGGACCGGGAGGAATGAGCAGTTCTTC. Translation gives CASSLTGGTGRNEQFF.

The rearrangement links TRBV7-3 to TRBJ2-1, with 7 positions matching TRBD2. V dropped 5 bases and J dropped 4; count of bases not matched to a gene: 8. The CDR3 covers 15 residues. Per germline, CDR1 SGHTA and CDR2 FQGTGA. The CDR3 nucleotides read TGTGCCAGCAGCACATCTAGCGGTTCTTACAATGAGCAGTTCTTC. This encodes CASSTSSGSYNEQFF.

V usage is TRBV7-8 and J usage is TRBJ2-1; D unclear. The CDR3 length is 11 residues. V was pared by 3 bases and J by 9 bases, with 6 bases between. Germline CDR1 and CDR2: SGHVS and FQNEAQ. CDR3 coding DNA: TGTGCCAGCAGCTTGGAGCGTGAGCAGTTCTTC. It encodes CASSLEREQFF.

The chain is built from TRBV2 and TRBJ2-7, with 8 bases that match TRBD2. This CDR3 comprises 14 residues. V lost 6 bases to trimming and J lost 3 bases; unmatched junction nucleotides: 7. From germline, CDR1 is SNHLY and CDR2 FYNNEI. The DNA for the CDR3 is TGTGCCAGCAGGGAGCGGGAGAGGGGCTACGAGCAGTACTTC. Its protein product is CASRERERGYEQYF.

The chain is built from TRBV27 and TRBJ2-1; 7 bases are shared with TRBD1. CDR3 length equals 13 residues. J lost 5 bases, V lost 4 bases, and 2 bases had no gene match. CDR1 is MNHEY and CDR2 is SMNVEV in the germline V gene (reference sequence). The CDR3 spells CASSWGQNNEQFF. DNA for the CDR3: TGTGCCAGCAGTTGGGGACAGAACAATGAGCAGTTCTTC.

V and J are TRBV7-9 and TRBJ2-3; D may be TRBD1 (6 bases). The CDR3 has 17 residues. The germline V gene has CDR1 SEHNR and CDR2 FQNEAQ (reference sequence). Trimming cost V 5 bases and J 0 bases, with 18 bases left between them. The CDR3 here is CASSQRGSFASTDTQYF. In DNA form, the CDR3 reads TGTGCCAGCAGCCAAAGGGGGTCCTTCGCCAGCACAGATACGCAGTATTTT. Full variable domain (missing parts from reference TRBV7-9 and TRBJ2-3): DTGVSQNPRHKITKRGQNVTFRCDPISEHNRLYWYRQTLGQGPEFLTYFQNEAQLEKSRLLSDRFSAERPKGSFSTLEIQRTEQGDSAMYLCASSQRGSFASTDTQYFGPGTRLTVL.

This sequence joins TRBV13 and TRBJ1-4, with TRBD1 matching 8 bases. The CDR3 is 15 residues long. Looked up from germline, CDR1 is PRHDT and CDR2 is FYEKMQ (reference sequence). V lost 8 bases and J lost 7; bases outside the gene matches: 12. In DNA, the CDR3 is TGTGCCAGCGGGATAGGCAGACAGGGGCGTGAAAAACTGTTTTTT. Its translation is CASGIGRQGREKLFF.

The genes are TRBV10-2 and TRBJ1-2; 8 bases line up with TRBD1. V lost 0 bases, J lost 8 bases, and 11 bases stayed unmatched. CDR3 length equals 16 residues. Germline V CDR1 and CDR2: WSHSY, SAAADI. The CDR3 DNA follows: TGCGCCAGCAGTGAGTCGTGGACAGGGAATTTGGGGGGCTACACCTTC. Protein: CASSESWTGNLGGYTF.

The V gene is TRBV7-9, the J gene TRBJ1-2; D ambiguous. Trimming took 1 base from V and 12 from J, leaving 15 bases between them. Germline V CDR1 and CDR2: SEHNR, FQNEAQ (reference sequence). The CDR3 consists of 13 residues. The CDR3 sequence: CASSLDGGQDHTF. CDR3 in DNA: TGTGCCAGCAGCTTAGATGGCGGGCAGGACCACACCTTC.

The chain links TRBV14 to TRBJ1-1; TRBD1 aligns across 9 bases. The trim removed 4 bases at V and 3 bases at J, leaving 6 bases unmatched. Germline CDR1 reads SGHDN; CDR2 reads FVKESK. The CDR3 is made up of 15 amino acids. The CDR3 DNA sequence: TGTGCCAGCAGCCCGGACAGGGGACGGGACACTGAAGCTTTCTTT. Residues: CASSPDRGRDTEAFF. The whole variable domain, filled in from reference TRBV14 and TRBJ1-1, reads EAGVTQFPSHSVIEKGQTVTLRCDPISGHDNLYWYRRVMGKEIKFLLHFVKESKQDESGMPNNRFLAERTGGTYSTLKVQPAELEDSGVYFCASSPDRGRDTEAFFGQGTRLTVV.

Of note for this clone: Relative to the germline gene, one junction end is altered; a read error may explain this. This chain uses TRBV28 with TRBJ2-4, with D perhaps matching TRBD2 (5 bases). Germline V gene data show CDR1 as MDHEN and CDR2 as SYDVKM. The CDR3 runs to 15 residues. The DNA for the CDR3 is TGTGCCAGCAGTCCTAGGGTCCTAGCCAAGAACATTCAGTACTTC. It codes for CASSPRVLAKNIQYF.

The V and J genes are TRBV7-2 and TRBJ1-5; D not resolved. The germline V gene encodes CDR1 SGHTA and CDR2 FQGNSA. The CDR3 totals 13 residues. V lost 2 bases and J 4 bases, leaving 6 bases between the germline ends. In nucleotides, the CDR3 is TGTGCCAGCAGCTTAACGGGGAATCAGCCCCAGCATTTT. As protein: CASSLTGNQPQHF.